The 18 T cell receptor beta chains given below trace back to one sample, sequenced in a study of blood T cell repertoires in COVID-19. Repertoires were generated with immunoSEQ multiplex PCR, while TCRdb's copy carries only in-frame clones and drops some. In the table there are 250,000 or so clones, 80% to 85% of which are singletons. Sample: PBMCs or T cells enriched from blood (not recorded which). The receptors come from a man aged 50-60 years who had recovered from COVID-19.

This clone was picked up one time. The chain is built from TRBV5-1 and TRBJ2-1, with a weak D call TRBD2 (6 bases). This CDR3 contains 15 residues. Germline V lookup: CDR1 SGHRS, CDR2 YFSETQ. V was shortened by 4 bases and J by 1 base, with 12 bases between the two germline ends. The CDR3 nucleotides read TGCGCCAGCAGCCCCCGGGACTTATCCTACAATGAGCAGTTCTTC. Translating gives CASSPRDLSYNEQFF.

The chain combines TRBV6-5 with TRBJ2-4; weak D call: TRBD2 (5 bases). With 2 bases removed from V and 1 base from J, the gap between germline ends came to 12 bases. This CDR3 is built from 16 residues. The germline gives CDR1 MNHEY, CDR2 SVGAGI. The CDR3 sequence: CASSYEGRGAKNIQYF. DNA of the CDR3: TGTGCCAGCAGTTACGAGGGCCGAGGCGCCAAAAACATTCAGTACTTC.

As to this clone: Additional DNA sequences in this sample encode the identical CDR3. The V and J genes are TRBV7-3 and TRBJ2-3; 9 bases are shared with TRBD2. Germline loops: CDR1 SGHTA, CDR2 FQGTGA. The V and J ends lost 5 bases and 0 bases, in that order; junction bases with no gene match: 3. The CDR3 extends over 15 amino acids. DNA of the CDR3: TGTGCCAGCAGCCGAGCGGGGGGTAGCACAGATACGCAGTATTTT. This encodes CASSRAGGSTDTQYF. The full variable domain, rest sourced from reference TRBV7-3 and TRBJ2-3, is GAGVSQTPSNKVTEKGKYVELRCDPISGHTALYWYRQSLGQGPEFLIYFQGTGAADDSGLPNDRFFAVRPEGSVSTLKIQRTERGDSAVYLCASSRAGGSTDTQYFGPGTRLTVL.

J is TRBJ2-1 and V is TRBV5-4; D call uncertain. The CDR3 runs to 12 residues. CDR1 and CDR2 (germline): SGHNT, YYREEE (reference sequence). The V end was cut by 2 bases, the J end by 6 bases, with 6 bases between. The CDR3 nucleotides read TGTGCCAGCAGCTTTGTCCTCAATGAGCAGTTCTTC. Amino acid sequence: CASSFVLNEQFF. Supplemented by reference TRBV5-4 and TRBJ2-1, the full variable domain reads ETGVTQSPTHLIKTRGQQVTLRCSSQSGHNTVSWYQQALGQGPQFIFQYYREEENGRGNFPPRFSGLQFPNYSSELNVNALELDDSALYLCASSFVLNEQFFGPGTRLTVL.

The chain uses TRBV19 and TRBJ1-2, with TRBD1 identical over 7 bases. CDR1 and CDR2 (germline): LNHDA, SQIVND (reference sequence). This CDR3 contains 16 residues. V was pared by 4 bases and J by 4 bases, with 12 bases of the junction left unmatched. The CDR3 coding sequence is TGTGCCAGTAGTACTGCCCCGGGACAGAGGAGCTATGGCTACACCTTC. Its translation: CASSTAPGQRSYGYTF.

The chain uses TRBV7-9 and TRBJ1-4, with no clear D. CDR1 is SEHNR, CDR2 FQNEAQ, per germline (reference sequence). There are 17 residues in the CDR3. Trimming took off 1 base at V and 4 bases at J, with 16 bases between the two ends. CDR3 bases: TGTGCCAGCAGCTTAGGGGCATCTACGGGAGTTAATGAAAAACTGTTTTTT. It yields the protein CASSLGASTGVNEKLFF.

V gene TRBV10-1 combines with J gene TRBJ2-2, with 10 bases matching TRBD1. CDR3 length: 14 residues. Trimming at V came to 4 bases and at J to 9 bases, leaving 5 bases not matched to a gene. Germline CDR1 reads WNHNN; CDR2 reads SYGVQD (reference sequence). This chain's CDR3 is CASSGGQGFRELFF. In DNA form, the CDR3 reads TGCGCCAGCAGTGGGGGACAGGGGTTCCGGGAGCTGTTTTTT.

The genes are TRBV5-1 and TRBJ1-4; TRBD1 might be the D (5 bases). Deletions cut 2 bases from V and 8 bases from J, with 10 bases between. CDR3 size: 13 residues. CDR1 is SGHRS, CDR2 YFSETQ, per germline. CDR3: CASSFSGKEKLFF. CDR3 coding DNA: TGCGCCAGCAGCTTTTCAGGGAAGGAAAAACTGTTTTTT.

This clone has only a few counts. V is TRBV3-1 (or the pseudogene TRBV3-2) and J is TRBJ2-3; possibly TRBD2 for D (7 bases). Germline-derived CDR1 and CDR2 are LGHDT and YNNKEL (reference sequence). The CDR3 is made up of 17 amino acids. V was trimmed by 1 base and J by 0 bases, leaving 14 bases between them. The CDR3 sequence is CASSQGGGRLSTDTQYF. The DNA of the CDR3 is TGTGCCAGCAGCCAAGGGGGGGGGCGACTTAGCACAGATACGCAGTATTTT.

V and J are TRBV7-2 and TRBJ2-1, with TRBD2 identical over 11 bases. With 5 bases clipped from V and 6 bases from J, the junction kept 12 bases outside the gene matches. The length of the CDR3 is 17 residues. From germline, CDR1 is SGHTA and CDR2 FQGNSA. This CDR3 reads CASSPTRSSGRGNEQFF. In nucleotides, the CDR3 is TGTGCCAGCAGCCCGACCCGAAGTAGCGGGAGGGGCAATGAGCAGTTCTTC. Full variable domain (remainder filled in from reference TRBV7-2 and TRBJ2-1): GAGVSQSPSNKVTEKGKDVELRCDPISGHTALYWYRQSLGQGLEFLIYFQGNSAPDKSGLPSDRFSAERTGGSVSTLTIQRTQQEDSAVYLCASSPTRSSGRGNEQFFGPGTRLTVL.

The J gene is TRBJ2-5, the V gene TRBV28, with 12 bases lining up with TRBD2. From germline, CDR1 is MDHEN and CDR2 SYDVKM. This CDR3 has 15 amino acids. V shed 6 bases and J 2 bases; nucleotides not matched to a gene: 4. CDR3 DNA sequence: TGTGCCAGCAGGGGACTAGCGGGTTGGCAAGAGACCCAGTACTTC. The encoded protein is CASRGLAGWQETQYF.

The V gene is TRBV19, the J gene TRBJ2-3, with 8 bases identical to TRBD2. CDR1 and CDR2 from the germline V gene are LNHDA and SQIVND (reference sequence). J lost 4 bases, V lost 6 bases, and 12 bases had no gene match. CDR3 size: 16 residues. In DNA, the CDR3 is TGTGCCAGTAGCTCCCCCGGGACTAGGGAAGCAGATACGCAGTATTTT. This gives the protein CASSSPGTREADTQYF.

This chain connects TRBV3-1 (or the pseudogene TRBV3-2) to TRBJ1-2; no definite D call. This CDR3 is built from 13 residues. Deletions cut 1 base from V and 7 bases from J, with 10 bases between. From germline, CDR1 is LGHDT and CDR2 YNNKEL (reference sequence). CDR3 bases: TGTGCCAGCAGCCAAGGGGAGGGAATTGGCTACACCTTC. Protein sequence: CASSQGEGIGYTF.

The CDR3 DNA follows: TGTGCCAGCAGCCAATCAGGAGCTCAGGGAACTAATGAAAAACTGTTTTTT. This gives the protein CASSQSGAQGTNEKLFF. The V call is TRBV4-2, the J call TRBJ1-4; the D gene is possibly TRBD1 (5 bases). CDR3 length: 17 residues. CDR1 is LGHNA, CDR2 YNFKEQ, per germline. V dropped 2 bases and J dropped 1 base, with 14 bases sitting between them.

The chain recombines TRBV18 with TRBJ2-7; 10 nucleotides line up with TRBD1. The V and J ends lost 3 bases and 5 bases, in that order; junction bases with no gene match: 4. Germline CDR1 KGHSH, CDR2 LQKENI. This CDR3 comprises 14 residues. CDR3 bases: TGTGCCAGCTCACCCCGGGACAGGGGTCACGAGCAGTACTTC. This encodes CASSPRDRGHEQYF.

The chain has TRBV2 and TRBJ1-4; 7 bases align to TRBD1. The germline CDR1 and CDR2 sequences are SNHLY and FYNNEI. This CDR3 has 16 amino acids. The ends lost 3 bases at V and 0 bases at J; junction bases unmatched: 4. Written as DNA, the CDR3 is TGTGCCAGCAGTGAGACAGGGCTTGCAACTAATGAAAAACTGTTTTTT. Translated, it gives CASSETGLATNEKLFF. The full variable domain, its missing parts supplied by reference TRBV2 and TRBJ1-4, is EPEVTQTPSHQVTQMGQEVILRCVPISNHLYFYWYRQILGQKVEFLVSFYNNEISEKSEIFDDQFSVERPDGSNFTLKIRSTKLEDSAMYFCASSETGLATNEKLFFGSGTQLSVL.

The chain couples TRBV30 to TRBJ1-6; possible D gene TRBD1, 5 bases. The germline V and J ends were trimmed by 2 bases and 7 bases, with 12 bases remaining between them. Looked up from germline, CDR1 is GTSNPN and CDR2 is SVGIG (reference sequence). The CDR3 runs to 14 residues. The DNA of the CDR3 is TGTGCCTGGAGTCCAGGGACTGTGAATTCACCCCTCCACTTT. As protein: CAWSPGTVNSPLHF.

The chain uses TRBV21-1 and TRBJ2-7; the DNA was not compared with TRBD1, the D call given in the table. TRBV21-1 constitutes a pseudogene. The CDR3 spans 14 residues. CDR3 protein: CASSESSDIYEQYF. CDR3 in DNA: TGTGCCAGCAGCGAATCCTCGGACATTTACGAGCAGTACTTC.